The 32 T cell receptor beta chains in this list originate from one sample, sequenced in a study of cytomegalovirus exposure and HLA in healthy donors. The PCR made use of 60 Vbeta and 13 Jbeta primers. Clones were sequenced by immunoSEQ multiplex PCR, and TCRdb holds only the in-frame ones, with some missing. The listing contains roughly 100,000 clones. The sequenced sample was PBMCs. The receptors derive from a man aged 50-60 years in good health and CMV-seronegative.

V and J are TRBV19 and TRBJ2-7; TRBD1 might be the D (6 bases). Germline V gene data show CDR1 as LNHDA and CDR2 as SQIVND (reference sequence). This CDR3 contains 14 residues. Deletions cut 5 bases from V and 0 bases from J, with 11 bases between. The CDR3 reads CASSGRGSSYEQYF. CDR3 bases: TGTGCCAGTAGTGGCAGGGGTAGCTCCTACGAGCAGTACTTC.

This chain connects TRBV19 to TRBJ1-1; D is perhaps TRBD1 (6 bases). The CDR3 is made up of 13 amino acids. Germline lookup yields CDR1 LNHDA and CDR2 SQIVND (reference sequence). Trimming stripped 6 bases from V and 0 bases from J, with 8 bases between. CDR3 in amino acids: CASRDSMNTEAFF. The CDR3 bases are TGTGCCAGTAGGGACAGTATGAACACTGAAGCTTTCTTT.

The V gene is TRBV19, the J gene TRBJ2-7; 9 bases line up with TRBD1. Germline V CDR1 and CDR2: LNHDA, SQIVND (reference sequence). V lost 4 bases to trimming and J lost 1 base; unmatched junction nucleotides: 5. The CDR3 is 15 residues long. CDR3 in amino acids: CASSTGQGLSYEQYF. CDR3 DNA sequence: TGTGCCAGTAGTACCGGACAGGGGTTGTCCTACGAGCAGTACTTC.

This rearrangement joins TRBV9 to TRBJ1-2; D unclear. This CDR3 spans 15 amino acids. Trimming took off 0 bases at V and 6 bases at J, with 15 bases between the two ends. Germline lookup yields CDR1 SGDLS and CDR2 YYNGEE. The CDR3 region has the DNA TGTGCCAGCAGCGTAGACACAGAGACACGCCATGGCTACACCTTC. This translates into CASSVDTETRHGYTF.

The rearrangement joins TRBV6-5 to TRBJ1-1; 8 bases fit TRBD1. Per the germline V gene, CDR1 is MNHEY and CDR2 is SVGAGI. The CDR3 covers 14 residues. The V and J ends lost 10 bases and 0 bases, in that order; junction bases with no gene match: 7. The CDR3 is CATGQGRMNTEAFF. The CDR3 coding sequence is TGTGCCACAGGACAGGGAAGGATGAACACTGAAGCTTTCTTT.

The CDR3, as DNA: TGTGCCAGCTCACCGTCAGACAGCGTGACTGAAGCTTTCTTT. Translation: CASSPSDSVTEAFF. J is TRBJ1-1 and V is TRBV18; tentative D call: TRBD1 (5 bases). With 3 bases removed from V and 5 bases from J, the gap between germline ends came to 13 bases. Germline CDR1 reads KGHSH; CDR2 reads LQKENI. The CDR3 sequence is 14 residues long.

The V and J genes are TRBV7-9 and TRBJ1-4, with a weak D call TRBD1 (6 bases). The CDR3 length is 14 residues. V lost 5 bases to trimming and J lost 11 bases, with 18 bases between them. Per the germline V gene, CDR1 is SEHNR and CDR2 is FQNEAQ (reference sequence). The CDR3 DNA reads as TGTGCCAGCAGCACCAAACAGGGCGTGGGGAAACTGTTTTTT. Its protein is CASSTKQGVGKLFF.

The chain links TRBV25-1 to TRBJ2-7; possible D gene TRBD1, 5 bases. Germline values: CDR1 MGHDK, CDR2 SYGVNS. The CDR3 runs to 13 residues. Trimming took off 4 bases at V and 2 bases at J, with 9 bases between the two ends. The CDR3 loop is CASSGQGTYEQYF. CDR3 nucleotide sequence: TGTGCCAGCAGTGGCCAGGGTACCTACGAGCAGTACTTC.

This chain connects TRBV11-3 to TRBJ2-1; 7 bases map to TRBD1. CDR3 size: 14 residues. V lost 5 bases and J lost 3; bases outside the gene matches: 4. Germline V gene sequence: CDR1 SGHNT, CDR2 YENEEA. The CDR3 protein is CASSGDSFYNEQFF. In DNA form, the CDR3 reads TGTGCCAGCAGCGGGGACAGCTTCTACAATGAGCAGTTCTTC.

The chain is built from TRBV29-1 and TRBJ2-5, with TRBD2 matching 11 bases. Per the germline V gene, CDR1 is SQVTM and CDR2 is ANQGSEA. The CDR3 has 14 amino acids. V was clipped by 6 bases and J by 2 bases; unmatched bases: 5. CDR3 sequence reads: CSVSSGGSQETQYF. The CDR3 DNA is TGCAGCGTCTCTAGCGGGGGGAGTCAAGAGACCCAGTACTTC.

J is TRBJ2-7 and V is TRBV2; 8 bases match TRBD2. Germline CDR1 reads SNHLY; CDR2 reads FYNNEI. V lost 6 bases and J lost 6; bases outside the gene matches: 16. CDR3 length: 16 residues. In DNA form, the CDR3 reads TGTGCCAGCAGGGGACCCGCGGGGGGAGAATCACGCGAGCAGTACTTC. Its protein is CASRGPAGGESREQYF.

V usage is TRBV20-1 and J usage is TRBJ2-3; D possibly corresponds to TRBD1 (5 bases). Germline loops: CDR1 DFQATT, CDR2 SNEGSKA (reference sequence). Trimming took 5 bases from V and 5 from J, leaving 8 bases between them. The CDR3 extends over 11 amino acids. CDR3 in amino acids: CSADDRDTQYF. The CDR3 nucleotides read TGCAGTGCTGACGACAGAGATACGCAGTATTTT.

The genes are TRBV5-8 and TRBJ2-6; 8 bases agree with TRBD1. CDR3 size: 18 residues. Trimming at V came to 2 bases and at J to 2 bases, leaving 9 bases not matched to a gene. Germline V gives CDR1 SGHTS, CDR2 YDEGEE. CDR3 sequence: CASSFRTGKVPGANVLTF. As DNA, the CDR3 is TGTGCCAGCAGCTTCCGGACAGGGAAAGTGCCTGGGGCCAACGTCCTGACTTTC.

The chain uses TRBV6-5 and TRBJ1-6; 10 positions agree with TRBD1. This CDR3 spans 15 amino acids. The V gene end was trimmed by 6 bases and the J gene end by 6 bases; junction bases not matched to a gene: 5. Germline loops: CDR1 MNHEY, CDR2 SVGAGI. The CDR3 is CASSPGTGVNSPLHF. CDR3 nucleotides: TGTGCCAGCAGCCCCGGGACAGGGGTTAATTCACCCCTCCACTTT.

V and J are TRBV2 and TRBJ2-1; the match to TRBD1 covers 8 bases. The J segment lost 8 bases and the V segment lost 5 bases, leaving 8 bases of the junction unmatched. Germline V gene sequence: CDR1 SNHLY, CDR2 FYNNEI. The CDR3 totals 14 residues. The CDR3 loop reads CASSTDRGEDEQFF. The CDR3 DNA sequence: TGTGCCAGCAGTACCGACAGGGGCGAGGATGAGCAGTTCTTC.

This chain joins TRBV7-2 and TRBJ2-3; 7 nucleotides match TRBD1. The CDR3 length is 16 residues. The V gene's germline CDR1 is SGHTA and CDR2 FQGNSA. J gave up 1 base and V 0 bases, and 4 bases lay outside the gene matches. CDR3 coding DNA: TGTGCCAGCAGCTTAGCAACCGGACAGGGCACAGATACGCAGTATTTT. Translation gives CASSLATGQGTDTQYF.

The chain uses TRBV28 and TRBJ1-4; D remains unclear. V was pared by 4 bases and J by 4 bases, with 4 bases between. The CDR3 length is 12 residues. Germline V gives CDR1 MDHEN, CDR2 SYDVKM. The CDR3 loop reads CASSSVNEKLFF. DNA for the CDR3: TGTGCCAGCAGTTCAGTTAATGAAAAACTGTTTTTT. Drawing the rest from reference TRBV28 and TRBJ1-4, the complete variable domain is DVKVTQSSRYLVKRTGEKVFLECVQDMDHENMFWYRQDPGLGLRLIYFSYDVKMKEKGDIPEGYSVSREKKERFSLILESASTNQTSMYLCASSSVNEKLFFGSGTQLSVL.

The chain employs TRBV9 and TRBJ1-6; no clear D gene. Germline CDR1 reads SGDLS; CDR2 reads YYNGEE. The length of the CDR3 is 13 residues. The V end lost 0 bases, the J end lost 10 bases, and 8 bases lay between the germline ends. The CDR3 region is CASSVDEYSPLHF. The CDR3 DNA reads TGTGCCAGCAGCGTAGACGAGTACTCACCCCTCCACTTT.

V and J are TRBV19 and TRBJ2-7; TRBD2 might be the D (5 bases). This CDR3 is 11 amino acids long. Germline V gives CDR1 LNHDA, CDR2 SQIVND (reference sequence). Trimming pared 7 bases from V and 9 bases from J, leaving 13 bases between. As DNA, the CDR3 is TGTGCCAGTATCCAGAGCGGACGGCAGTACTTC. Residues: CASIQSGRQYF. Full variable domain (remainder filled in from reference TRBV19 and TRBJ2-7): DGGITQSPKYLFRKEGQNVTLSCEQNLNHDAMYWYRQDPGQGLRLIYYSQIVNDFQKGDIAEGYSVSREKKESFPLTVTSAQKNPTAFYLCASIQSGRQYFGPGTRLTVT.

The rearrangement joins TRBV7-2 to TRBJ2-1; TRBD2 agrees at 11 bases. Germline CDR1 is SGHTA and CDR2 is FQGNSA. CDR3 size: 16 residues. Trimming cost V 5 bases and J 7 bases; bases outside gene matches: 10. The CDR3 spells CASSIPSGRSLNEQFF. CDR3 in DNA: TGTGCCAGCAGCATACCTAGCGGGAGGAGTTTAAATGAGCAGTTCTTC.

As DNA, the CDR3 is TGTGCCAGCGGAAGGCGGGTTGGCGGAACCTACGAGCAGTACTTC. This gives the protein CASGRRVGGTYEQYF. The gene calls are TRBV27 and TRBJ2-7, with a possible D match to TRBD2 (5 bases). This CDR3 contains 15 residues. V dropped 8 bases and J dropped 2 bases, with 19 bases sitting between them. CDR1 and CDR2 from the germline V gene are MNHEY and SMNVEV (reference sequence).

As to this clone: The same CDR3 also results from other DNA sequences found in this sample. The chain links TRBV5-4 to TRBJ1-1; D gene ambiguous. Germline V gene lookup returns CDR1 SGHNT and CDR2 YYREEE (reference sequence). This CDR3 is built from 15 residues. Trimming shortened V by 7 bases and J by 2 bases, and 18 bases separated the two germline ends. CDR3: CASHDYSRINTEAFF. CDR3 sequence (DNA): TGTGCCAGCCACGATTACTCTCGAATAAACACTGAAGCTTTCTTT.

The J gene is TRBJ1-6, the V gene TRBV4-3; D call uncertain. The germline gives CDR1 LGHNA, CDR2 YSLEER. This CDR3 comprises 16 residues. Deletions cut 0 bases from V and 4 bases from J, with 10 bases between. CDR3 sequence: CASSQDAAGYNSPLHF. The CDR3 DNA follows: TGCGCCAGCAGCCAAGACGCGGCTGGGTATAATTCACCCCTCCACTTT.

This sequence joins TRBV15 and TRBJ2-2; no clear D gene. The CDR3 totals 14 residues. Germline V gene data show CDR1 as LNHNV and CDR2 as YYDKDF (reference sequence). Trimming took off 2 bases at V and 6 bases at J, with 10 bases between the two ends. In DNA form, the CDR3 reads TGTGCCACCAGCAGATCACGAGAGGCCGGGGAGCTGTTTTTT. This gives the protein CATSRSREAGELFF.

CDR3 region: CASSPRTGNEQFF. The CDR3, as DNA: TGTGCCAGCAGCCCCAGGACAGGGAATGAGCAGTTCTTC. The chain recombines TRBV7-9 with TRBJ2-1, with 8 bases aligning to TRBD1. V dropped 5 bases and J dropped 7; count of bases not matched to a gene: 4. CDR3 length: 13 residues. From germline, CDR1 is SEHNR and CDR2 FQNEAQ (reference sequence).

The chain has TRBV4-3 and TRBJ1-2; D gene unclear. The CDR3 has 14 residues. Looked up from germline, CDR1 is LGHNA and CDR2 is YSLEER. Trimming stripped 1 base from V and 7 bases from J, with 13 bases between. In nucleotides, the CDR3 is TGCGCCAGCAGCCAAGTCGATCGGGGAGGTGGCTACACCTTC. Its translation: CASSQVDRGGGYTF.

This sequence joins TRBV6-6 and TRBJ1-2; 7 nucleotides line up with TRBD1. The CDR3 contains 11 residues. Germline V gene sequence: CDR1 MNHNY, CDR2 SVGAGI (reference sequence). Trimming cost V 5 bases and J 14 bases; bases outside gene matches: 8. CDR3 coding DNA: TGTGCCAGCAGTACCCAGGGGGGTAATACCTTC. Amino acid sequence: CASSTQGGNTF.

V and J are TRBV5-6 and TRBJ1-2; the D gene is possibly TRBD1 (5 bases). In germline, CDR1 is SGHDT, CDR2 YYEEEE. The CDR3 extends over 13 amino acids. The germline V and J ends were trimmed by 3 bases and 7 bases, with 13 bases remaining between them. CDR3 sequence: CASSYWGGAGYTF. As DNA, the CDR3 is TGTGCCAGCAGCTACTGGGGGGGTGCTGGCTACACCTTC.

V usage is TRBV7-9 and J usage is TRBJ1-1, with D tentatively TRBD1 (5 bases). The CDR3 sequence is 13 residues long. V was trimmed by 5 bases and J by 10 bases, leaving 17 bases between them. Germline V lookup: CDR1 SEHNR, CDR2 FQNEAQ (reference sequence). The CDR3 bases are TGTGCCAGCAGCACTTCCCGGGGGGACGTAGCTTTCTTT. Protein: CASSTSRGDVAFF.

This chain links TRBV14 with TRBJ1-2; 10 bases agree with TRBD1. Germline V gives CDR1 SGHDN, CDR2 FVKESK. With V trimmed by 2 bases and J by 2 bases, 5 bases remained unmatched. The CDR3 is made up of 16 amino acids. Here the CDR3 DNA reads TGTGCCAGCAGCCAAACCCGGACAGGGGGGAACTATGGCTACACCTTC. This translates into CASSQTRTGGNYGYTF.

The CDR3 sequence is CASSLEGQVTDTQYF. The DNA of the CDR3 is TGTGCCAGCAGCTTAGAGGGACAAGTCACAGATACGCAGTATTTT. The chain uses TRBV7-2 and TRBJ2-3, with D possibly being TRBD1 (6 bases). The V gene's germline CDR1 is SGHTA and CDR2 FQGNSA. The CDR3 runs to 15 residues. V was shortened by 1 base and J by 2 bases, with 10 bases between the two germline ends.

This chain uses TRBV15 with TRBJ2-7, with 8 nucleotides matching TRBD1. The CDR3 is 15 residues long. Losses at the gene ends were 1 base for V and 0 bases for J; bases not matched to a gene: 2. Per germline, CDR1 LNHNV and CDR2 YYDKDF (reference sequence). This CDR3 is CATSRGTGSSYEQYF. CDR3 sequence (DNA): TGTGCCACCAGCAGAGGGACAGGGAGCTCCTACGAGCAGTACTTC. Full variable domain (outside the CDR3, taken from reference TRBV15 and TRBJ2-7): DAMVIQNPRYQVTQFGKPVTLSCSQTLNHNVMYWYQQKSSQAPKLLFHYYDKDFNNEADTPDNFQSRRPNTSFCFLDIRSPGLGDTAMYLCATSRGTGSSYEQYFGPGTRLTVT.